This T cell receptor (beta chain) was sequenced in a study of blood T cell repertoires in COVID-19. Study-level information: There were acute and convalescent COVID-19 samples, and they came from the United States, Italy and Spain. The cDNA or gDNA used as material had been derived from T cells, B-cell-depleted T cells, or PBMCs.

It was during active infection that Seattle patients were enrolled and then longitudinally followed. Per the study methods: Nucleated cell counts were estimated from reference gene primer amplification. Sequencing was performed with immunoSEQ multiplex PCR; in TCRdb, only in-frame clones are kept and a portion is missing. V and J calls and clone size come straight from that table; D and trimming were deduced from the DNA. The sample carries 450,000 or so clones, 80% to 90% recorded once. CDR3 length: 14 residues. The germline V gene has CDR1 SNHLY and CDR2 FYNNEI. J lost 7 bases, V lost 8 bases, and 9 bases had no gene match.

The chain combines TRBV2 with TRBJ1-5; 9 nucleotides agree with TRBD1. Sequencing input: peripheral blood. The sequence came from a man between 18 and 29 years old with COVID-19, enrolled during active disease. The CDR3 loop is CASAPGQGPQPQHF. The CDR3 nucleotides are TGTGCCAGCGCCCCGGGACAGGGCCCCCAGCCCCAGCATTTT.